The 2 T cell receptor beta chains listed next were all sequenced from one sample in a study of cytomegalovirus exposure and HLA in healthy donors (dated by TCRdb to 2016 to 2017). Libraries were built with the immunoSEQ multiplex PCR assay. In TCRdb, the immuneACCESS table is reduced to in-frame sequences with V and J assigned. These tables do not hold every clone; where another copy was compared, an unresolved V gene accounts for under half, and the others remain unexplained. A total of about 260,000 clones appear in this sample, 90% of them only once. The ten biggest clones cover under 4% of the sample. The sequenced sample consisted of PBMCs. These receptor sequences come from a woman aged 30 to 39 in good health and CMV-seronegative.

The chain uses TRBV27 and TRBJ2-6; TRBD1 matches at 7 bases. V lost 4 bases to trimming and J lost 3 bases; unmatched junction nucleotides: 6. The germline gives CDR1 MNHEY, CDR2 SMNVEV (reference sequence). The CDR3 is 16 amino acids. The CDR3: CASSSGTVFGANVLTF. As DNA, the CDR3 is TGTGCCAGCAGTTCCGGGACAGTATTTGGGGCCAACGTCCTGACTTTC.

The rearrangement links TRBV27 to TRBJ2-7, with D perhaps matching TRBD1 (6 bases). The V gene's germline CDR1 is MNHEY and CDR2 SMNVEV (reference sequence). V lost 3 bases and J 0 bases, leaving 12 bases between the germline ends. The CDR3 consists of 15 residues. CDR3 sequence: CASSFLTGSSYEQYF. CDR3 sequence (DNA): TGTGCCAGCAGTTTTTTAACAGGGAGCTCCTACGAGCAGTACTTC.